This T cell receptor (beta chain) was captured in a study of regulatory T cells in long-lasting Graves disease. Across the study: Persistent Graves' disease denoted over 5 years of antithyroid drugs plus positive TSH receptor antibodies. Points from the study as a whole: Persistent Graves' cases showed lower TCR diversity than newly diagnosed cases. There was favoring of TRBV28, TRBJ1-2 and TRBJ2-5 in persistent disease.

The time point was: persistent/refractory GD, antithyroid drugs over 5 years with positive TRAb. PBMC-derived RNA was used for the TCR library. The source of the patients was an endocrinology department in Xi'an, China. This clonotype was picked up many times. Its target is unknown. HTBI primers from iRepertoire and Arm-PCR of CDR3 regions yielded the TCR beta libraries. Via MiXCR, TCRdb re-called the multiplex PCR reads, giving one row per CDR3 protein. The sample has around 430,000 distinct CDR3 sequences; approximately 23% are singletons. Trimming removed 0 bases at V and 0 bases at J, with 5 bases between. This CDR3 has 14 residues. Germline V gene data show CDR1 as LNHNV and CDR2 as YYDKDF (reference sequence).

This clonotype originated in a female donor with Graves disease. Sequences were derived from peripheral blood mononuclear cells (PBMCs), sampled when the disease was refractory, from a patient treated with antithyroid drugs. The V gene is TRBV15, the J gene TRBJ1-1; D remains ambiguous. The CDR3 spells CATSRDQLNTEAFF. The DNA of the CDR3 is TGTGCCACCAGCAGAGACCAATTGAACACTGAAGCTTTCTTT.